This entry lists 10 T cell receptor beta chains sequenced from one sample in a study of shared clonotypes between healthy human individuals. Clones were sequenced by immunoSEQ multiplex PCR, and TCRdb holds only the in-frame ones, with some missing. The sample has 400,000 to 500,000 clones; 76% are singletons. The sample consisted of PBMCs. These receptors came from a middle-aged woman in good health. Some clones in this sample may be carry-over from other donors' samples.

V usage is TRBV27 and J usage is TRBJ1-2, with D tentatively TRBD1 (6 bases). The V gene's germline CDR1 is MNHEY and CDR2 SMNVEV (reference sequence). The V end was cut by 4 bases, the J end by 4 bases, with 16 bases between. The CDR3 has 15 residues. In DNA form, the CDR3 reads TGTGCCAGCAGTTCCCGAACAACAGGGCTCTATGGCTACACCTTC. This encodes CASSSRTTGLYGYTF.

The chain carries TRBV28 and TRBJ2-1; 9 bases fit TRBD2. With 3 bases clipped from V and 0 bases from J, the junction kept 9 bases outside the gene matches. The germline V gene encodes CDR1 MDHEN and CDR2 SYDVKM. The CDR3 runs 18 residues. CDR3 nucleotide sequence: TGTGCCAGCAGTTTCCCCGGGGCGGGAGGGAGCTCCTACAATGAGCAGTTCTTC. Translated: CASSFPGAGGSSYNEQFF.

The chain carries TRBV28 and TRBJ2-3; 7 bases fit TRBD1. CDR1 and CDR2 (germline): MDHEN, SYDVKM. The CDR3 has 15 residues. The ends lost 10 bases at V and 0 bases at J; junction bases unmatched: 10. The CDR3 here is CATLPLDRSTDTQYF. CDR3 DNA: TGTGCCACCCTACCTCTGGACAGGAGCACAGATACGCAGTATTTT.

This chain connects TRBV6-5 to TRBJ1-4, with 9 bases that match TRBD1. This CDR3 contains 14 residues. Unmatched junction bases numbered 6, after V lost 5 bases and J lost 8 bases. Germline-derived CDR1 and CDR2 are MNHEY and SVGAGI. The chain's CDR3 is CASSRTGESEKLFF. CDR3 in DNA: TGTGCCAGCAGTCGGACAGGGGAGAGCGAAAAACTGTTTTTT.

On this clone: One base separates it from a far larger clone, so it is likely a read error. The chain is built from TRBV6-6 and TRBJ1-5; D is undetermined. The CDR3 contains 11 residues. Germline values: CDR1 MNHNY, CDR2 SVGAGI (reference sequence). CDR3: CASSSEQPQRF. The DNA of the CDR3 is TGTGCCAGCAGTTCGGAGCAGCCCCAGCGTTTT.

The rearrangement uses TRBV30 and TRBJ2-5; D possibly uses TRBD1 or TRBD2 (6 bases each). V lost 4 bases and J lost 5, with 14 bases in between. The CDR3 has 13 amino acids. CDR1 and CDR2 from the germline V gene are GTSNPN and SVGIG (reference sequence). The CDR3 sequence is CAWTLTGGETQYF. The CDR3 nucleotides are TGTGCCTGGACCTTAACCGGGGGCGAGACCCAGTACTTC. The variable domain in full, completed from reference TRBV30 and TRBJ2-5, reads SQTIHQWPATLVQPVGSPLSLECTVEGTSNPNLYWYRQAAGRGLQLLFYSVGIGQISSEVPQNLSASRPQDRQFILSSKKLLLSDSGFYLCAWTLTGGETQYFGPGTRLLVL.

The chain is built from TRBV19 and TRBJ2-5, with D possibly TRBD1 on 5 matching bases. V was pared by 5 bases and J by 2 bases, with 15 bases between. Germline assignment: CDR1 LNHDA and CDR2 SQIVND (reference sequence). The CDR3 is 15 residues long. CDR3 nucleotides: TGTGCCAGTAGTGTTCGTCTACAGGCACAAGAGACCCAGTACTTC. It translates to CASSVRLQAQETQYF.

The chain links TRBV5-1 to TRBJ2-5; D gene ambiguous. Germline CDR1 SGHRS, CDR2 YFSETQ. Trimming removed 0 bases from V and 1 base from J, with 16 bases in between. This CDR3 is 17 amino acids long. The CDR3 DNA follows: TGCGCCAGCAGCTTGGTGCATCGTTCTTCGCTCCAAGAGACCCAGTACTTC. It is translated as CASSLVHRSSLQETQYF.

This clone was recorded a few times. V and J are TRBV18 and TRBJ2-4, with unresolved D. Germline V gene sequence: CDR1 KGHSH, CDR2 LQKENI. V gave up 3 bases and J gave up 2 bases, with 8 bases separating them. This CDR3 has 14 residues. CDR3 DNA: TGTGCCAGCTCACCGGAAGGGTCCAAAAACATTCAGTACTTC. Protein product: CASSPEGSKNIQYF.

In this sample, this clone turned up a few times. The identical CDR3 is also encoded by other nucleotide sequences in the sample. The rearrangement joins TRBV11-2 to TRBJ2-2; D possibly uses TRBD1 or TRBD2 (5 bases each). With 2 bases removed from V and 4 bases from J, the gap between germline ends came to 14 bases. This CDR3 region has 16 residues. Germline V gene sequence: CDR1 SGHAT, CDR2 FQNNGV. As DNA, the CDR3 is TGTGCCAGCAGCTTATTTTGGGGTGGGGGCACCGGGGAGCTGTTTTTT. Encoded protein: CASSLFWGGGTGELFF.